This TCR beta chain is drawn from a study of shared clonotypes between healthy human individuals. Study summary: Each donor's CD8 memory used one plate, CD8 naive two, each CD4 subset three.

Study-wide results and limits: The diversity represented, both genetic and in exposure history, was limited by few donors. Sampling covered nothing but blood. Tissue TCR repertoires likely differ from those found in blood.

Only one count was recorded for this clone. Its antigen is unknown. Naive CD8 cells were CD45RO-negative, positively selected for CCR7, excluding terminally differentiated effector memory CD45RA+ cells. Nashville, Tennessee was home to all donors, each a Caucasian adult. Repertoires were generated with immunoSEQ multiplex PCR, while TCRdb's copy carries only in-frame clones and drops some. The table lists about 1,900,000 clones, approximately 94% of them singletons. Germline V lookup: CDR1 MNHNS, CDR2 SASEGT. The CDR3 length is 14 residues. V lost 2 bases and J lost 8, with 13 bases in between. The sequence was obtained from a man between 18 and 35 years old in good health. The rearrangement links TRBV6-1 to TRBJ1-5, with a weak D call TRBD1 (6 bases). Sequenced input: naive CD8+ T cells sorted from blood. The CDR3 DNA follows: TGTGCCAGCAGTGAACAGGACAGCCTTGAGCCCCAGCATTTT. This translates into CASSEQDSLEPQHF.